This is a list of T cell receptor beta chains from one sample in a study of blood T cell repertoires in COVID-19. Libraries were prepared by immunoSEQ multiplex PCR; TCRdb keeps only in-frame clonotypes and omits some of them. The table has about 260,000 clones, around 90% seen once. Sequencing was done on a sample of peripheral blood. These receptors were taken from a woman in her seventies with COVID-19, enrolled during active disease. Each CDR3 is given with its conserved first and last residue. D genes are given only for firm matches. Where a row states a size, it is once, few, many or the class of an expanded clone; other rows omit it.

abundance: -; j_gene: TRBJ2-2; v_gene: TRBV30; d_gene: -; CDR3aa: CAWMGAGSTHF; CDR3nt: TGTGCCTGGATGGGAGCCGGGAGTACTCATTTT
abundance: once; j_gene: TRBJ2-5; v_gene: TRBV3-1/TRBV3-2; d_gene: -; CDR3aa: CASSQAARLWTQYF; CDR3nt: TGTGCCAGCAGCCAAGCAGCTAGGCTGTGGACCCAGTACTTC
abundance: -; j_gene: TRBJ2-7; v_gene: TRBV27; d_gene: TRBD2; CDR3aa: CASSEGLAGVSEQYF; CDR3nt: TGTGCCAGCAGTGAGGGACTAGCGGGAGTTAGCGAGCAGTACTTC
abundance: -; j_gene: TRBJ1-1; v_gene: TRBV28; d_gene: TRBD1; CDR3aa: CASNSGGAVTEAFF; CDR3nt: TGTGCCAGCAATTCAGGGGGCGCGGTCACTGAAGCTTTCTTT
abundance: -; j_gene: TRBJ1-2; v_gene: TRBV5-4; d_gene: TRBD1; CDR3aa: CASSRPGTGEGYGYTF; CDR3nt: TGTGCCAGCAGCCGTCCCGGGACAGGGGAGGGCTATGGCTACACCTTC
abundance: many; j_gene: TRBJ1-2; v_gene: TRBV3-1/TRBV3-2; d_gene: -; CDR3aa: CASSQDQGRDGYTF; CDR3nt: TGTGCCAGCAGCCAAGATCAGGGGCGGGATGGCTACACCTTC
abundance: -; j_gene: TRBJ1-5; v_gene: TRBV28; d_gene: TRBD1; CDR3aa: CASRRQGQSNQPQHF; CDR3nt: TGTGCCAGCAGAAGACAGGGGCAGAGCAATCAGCCCCAGCATTTT
abundance: -; j_gene: TRBJ1-6; v_gene: TRBV5-1; d_gene: -; CDR3aa: CASSLIFGGEGSPLHF; CDR3nt: TGCGCCAGCAGCTTGATATTCGGGGGAGAGGGATCACCCCTCCACTTT
abundance: -; j_gene: TRBJ2-3; v_gene: TRBV3-1/TRBV3-2; d_gene: -; CDR3aa: CASSRLVTDTQYF; CDR3nt: TGTGCCAGCAGCCGACTAGTTACAGATACGCAGTATTTT
abundance: -; j_gene: TRBJ2-7; v_gene: TRBV4-2; d_gene: TRBD2; CDR3aa: CASSQVSPSGSMYEQYF; CDR3nt: TGTGCCAGCAGCCAAGTTTCCCCCAGCGGGAGTATGTACGAGCAGTACTTC
abundance: -; j_gene: TRBJ2-5; v_gene: TRBV7-2; d_gene: -; CDR3aa: CASSSRRGLATETQYF; CDR3nt: TGTGCCAGCAGCTCAAGGAGGGGGCTAGCGACGGAGACCCAGTACTTC
abundance: -; j_gene: TRBJ2-7; v_gene: TRBV3-1/TRBV3-2; d_gene: TRBD2; CDR3aa: CASSQAGGSYEQYF; CDR3nt: TGTGCCAGCAGCCAAGCGGGGGGCTCCTACGAGCAGTACTTC
abundance: -; j_gene: TRBJ2-1; v_gene: TRBV11-2; d_gene: TRBD2; CDR3aa: CASSLGLARDNEQFF; CDR3nt: TGTGCCAGCAGCTTAGGACTAGCGAGAGACAATGAGCAGTTCTTC
abundance: -; j_gene: TRBJ2-6; v_gene: TRBV3-1/TRBV3-2; d_gene: -; CDR3aa: CASSQVRGANVLTF; CDR3nt: TGTGCCAGCAGCCAAGTCAGGGGGGCCAACGTCCTGACTTTC
abundance: -; j_gene: TRBJ2-7; v_gene: TRBV6-5; d_gene: TRBD1; CDR3aa: CASREDRTVYEQYF; CDR3nt: TGTGCCAGCAGAGAGGACAGGACGGTCTACGAGCAGTACTTC
abundance: -; j_gene: TRBJ1-5; v_gene: TRBV7-7; d_gene: -; CDR3aa: CASSLALWEPVHLNQPQHF; CDR3nt: TGTGCTAGCAGCTTAGCGCTCTGGGAGCCTGTGCACTTGAATCAGCCCCAGCATTTT
abundance: -; j_gene: TRBJ2-3; v_gene: TRBV30; d_gene: TRBD2; CDR3aa: CAWRALAGVIDTQYF; CDR3nt: TGTGCCTGGAGGGCCCTAGCGGGAGTGATAGATACGCAGTATTTT
abundance: few; j_gene: TRBJ1-2; v_gene: TRBV5-1; d_gene: -; CDR3aa: CASSLIDSHHTF; CDR3nt: TGCGCCAGCAGTTTGATCGACAGCCACCACACCTTC
abundance: -; j_gene: TRBJ2-1; v_gene: TRBV9; d_gene: TRBD2; CDR3aa: CASSVGYSGTSEYNEQFF; CDR3nt: TGTGCCAGCAGCGTAGGGTATTCAGGGACTAGCGAGTACAATGAGCAGTTCTTC
abundance: -; j_gene: TRBJ1-1; v_gene: TRBV6-5; d_gene: TRBD1; CDR3aa: CASRMDRAMNTEAFF; CDR3nt: TGTGCCAGCAGGATGGACAGGGCCATGAACACTGAAGCTTTCTTT
abundance: -; j_gene: TRBJ1-5; v_gene: TRBV6-5; d_gene: -; CDR3aa: CASSRLQGNQPQHF; CDR3nt: TGTGCCAGCAGCCGCCTCCAGGGGAATCAGCCCCAGCATTTT
abundance: -; j_gene: TRBJ1-4; v_gene: TRBV19; d_gene: -; CDR3aa: CASSIGRGENEKLFF; CDR3nt: TGTGCTAGTAGTATTGGTCGGGGGGAGAATGAAAAACTGTTTTTT
abundance: -; j_gene: TRBJ2-1; v_gene: TRBV9; d_gene: -; CDR3aa: CASSVGPNYNEQFF; CDR3nt: TGTGCCAGCAGCGTAGGGCCGAACTACAATGAGCAGTTCTTC
abundance: few; j_gene: TRBJ1-6; v_gene: TRBV25-1; d_gene: -; CDR3aa: CASSDPGGNSPLHF; CDR3nt: TGTGCCAGCAGTGATCCCGGGGGAAATTCACCCCTCCACTTT
abundance: once; j_gene: TRBJ2-7; v_gene: TRBV4-1; d_gene: -; CDR3aa: CASSQRAAYEQYF; CDR3nt: TGCGCCAGCAGCCAACGCGCTGCCTACGAGCAGTACTTC
abundance: -; j_gene: TRBJ2-1; v_gene: TRBV11-3; d_gene: TRBD2; CDR3aa: CASSSDSGRAYEQFF; CDR3nt: TGTGCCAGCAGCTCAGATAGCGGGAGGGCATATGAGCAGTTCTTC
abundance: -; j_gene: TRBJ1-5; v_gene: TRBV4-1; d_gene: -; CDR3aa: CASSQDPWEAGTSNQPQHF; CDR3nt: TGCGCCAGCAGCCAAGATCCTTGGGAAGCGGGGACTAGCAATCAGCCCCAGCATTTT
abundance: -; j_gene: TRBJ1-2; v_gene: TRBV30; d_gene: TRBD1; CDR3aa: CAWAQGAGYTF; CDR3nt: TGTGCCTGGGCACAGGGGGCGGGCTACACCTTC
abundance: -; j_gene: TRBJ1-2; v_gene: TRBV28; d_gene: -; CDR3aa: CASSLWGGKKQGTF; CDR3nt: TGTGCCAGCAGTTTATGGGGCGGAAAAAAGCAGGGGACCTTC
abundance: -; j_gene: TRBJ1-5; v_gene: TRBV30; d_gene: -; CDR3aa: CAWSGREDQPQHF; CDR3nt: TGTGCCTGGAGTGGCAGGGAGGATCAGCCCCAGCATTTT
abundance: -; j_gene: TRBJ1-2; v_gene: TRBV4-1; d_gene: TRBD1; CDR3aa: CASSQEIQGAGGYTF; CDR3nt: TGCGCCAGCAGCCAAGAAATACAGGGGGCGGGTGGCTACACCTTC
abundance: -; j_gene: TRBJ2-3; v_gene: TRBV10-3; d_gene: TRBD2; CDR3aa: CAISDWASGTRGDTQYF; CDR3nt: TGTGCCATCAGTGACTGGGCTAGCGGGACTAGGGGAGATACGCAGTATTTT
abundance: -; j_gene: TRBJ1-6; v_gene: TRBV6-6; d_gene: -; CDR3aa: CASQMEGNNSPLHF; CDR3nt: TGTGCCAGTCAGATGGAGGGGAATAATTCACCCCTCCACTTT
abundance: -; j_gene: TRBJ2-5; v_gene: TRBV25-1; d_gene: -; CDR3aa: CASSAPGHPTQYF; CDR3nt: TGTGCCAGCAGTGCCCCTGGACACCCGACCCAGTACTTC
abundance: -; j_gene: TRBJ2-6; v_gene: TRBV19; d_gene: -; CDR3aa: CASSIDRVSGANVLTF; CDR3nt: TGTGCCAGTAGTATCGACAGAGTCTCTGGGGCCAACGTCCTGACTTTC
abundance: -; j_gene: TRBJ1-1; v_gene: TRBV6-6; d_gene: -; CDR3aa: CASSPTGDTEAFF; CDR3nt: TGTGCCAGCAGTCCGACAGGTGACACTGAAGCTTTCTTT
abundance: -; j_gene: TRBJ2-7; v_gene: TRBV6-5; d_gene: -; CDR3aa: CASSYSSWEVSYEQYF; CDR3nt: TGTGCCAGCAGTTACTCGAGCTGGGAGGTCTCCTACGAGCAGTACTTC
abundance: -; j_gene: TRBJ1-4; v_gene: TRBV15; d_gene: -; CDR3aa: CATSVRGGANEKLFF; CDR3nt: TGTGCCACCAGCGTTAGAGGAGGTGCTAATGAAAAACTGTTTTTT
abundance: -; j_gene: TRBJ2-3; v_gene: TRBV6-5; d_gene: TRBD1; CDR3aa: CASSSQDRDTDTQYF; CDR3nt: TGTGCCAGCAGTTCACAAGACAGGGACACAGATACGCAGTATTTT